These 22 T cell receptor beta chains were sequenced from one sample in a study of T cell changes during pregnancy in multiple sclerosis. Method: immunoSEQ multiplex PCR; TCRdb's copy keeps in-frame clones and lacks some. The sample carries tens of thousands of clones, 80% to 95% recorded once. The source was peripheral blood, collected after pregnancy. Receptor source: a female donor in good health, enrolled as a control in a pregnancy study.

The chain joins TRBV7-8 to TRBJ1-3; D uncertain. This CDR3 is built from 16 residues. The germline V gene has CDR1 SGHVS and CDR2 FQNEAQ. Trimming removed 0 bases from V and 2 bases from J, with 11 bases in between. CDR3 coding DNA: TGTGCCAGCAGCTTAGCGCTCACTGGGCCTGGAAACACCATATATTTT. Amino acids: CASSLALTGPGNTIYF.

V is TRBV7-9 and J is TRBJ2-2, with a weak D call TRBD1 (7 bases). Germline lookup yields CDR1 SEHNR and CDR2 FQNEAQ (reference sequence). The CDR3 length is 14 residues. Trimming removed 2 bases from V and 6 bases from J, with 10 bases in between. The CDR3 spells CASSLQGGSGELFF. CDR3 coding DNA: TGTGCCAGCAGCTTACAGGGGGGTTCCGGGGAGCTGTTTTTT.

The chain employs TRBV2 and TRBJ2-7; a possible D gene is TRBD1 (6 bases). Germline CDR1 and CDR2: SNHLY and FYNNEI. Trimming took 7 bases from V and 5 from J, leaving 15 bases between them. The CDR3 spans 13 residues. The CDR3 DNA reads TGTGCCAGCACCCGGGACACTCGTGACGAGCAGTACTTC. Encoded protein: CASTRDTRDEQYF.

The rearrangement joins TRBV19 to TRBJ1-1; 8 nucleotides line up with TRBD1. Germline-derived CDR1 and CDR2 are LNHDA and SQIVND (reference sequence). Unmatched junction bases numbered 3, after V lost 5 bases and J lost 1 base. CDR3 length equals 14 residues. In DNA, the CDR3 is TGTGCCAGTAGTCCCGGACAGGGGAACACTGAAGCTTTCTTT. This codes for CASSPGQGNTEAFF.

This chain uses TRBV6-5 with TRBJ2-5; 11 bases match TRBD1. V dropped 2 bases and J dropped 2; count of bases not matched to a gene: 1. The V gene's germline CDR1 is MNHEY and CDR2 SVGAGI. This CDR3 is 15 amino acids long. CDR3: CASSYGTGGQETQYF. CDR3 DNA: TGTGCCAGCAGTTACGGGACAGGGGGGCAAGAGACCCAGTACTTC.

This clone has just one count. In nucleotides, the CDR3 is TGTGCCAGCAGTTTAAGTGGGGCAAGCTCCTACGAGCAGTACTTC. Its protein is CASSLSGASSYEQYF. The V gene is TRBV28, the J gene TRBJ2-7; TRBD1 is a possible D gene (5 bases). This CDR3 spans 15 amino acids. V lost 2 bases and J lost 0, with 11 bases in between. The germline gives CDR1 MDHEN, CDR2 SYDVKM. Supplemented by reference TRBV28 and TRBJ2-7, the full variable domain reads DVKVTQSSRYLVKRTGEKVFLECVQDMDHENMFWYRQDPGLGLRLIYFSYDVKMKEKGDIPEGYSVSREKKERFSLILESASTNQTSMYLCASSLSGASSYEQYFGPGTRLTVT.

This chain joins TRBV20-1 and TRBJ2-7, with D unresolved. The CDR3 length is 10 residues. V lost 3 bases and J lost 4, with 4 bases in between. Germline loops: CDR1 DFQATT, CDR2 SNEGSKA (reference sequence). CDR3 DNA sequence: TGCAGTGCTAGTTTATACGAGCAGTACTTC. Its translation is CSASLYEQYF.

The chain uses TRBV7-9 and TRBJ2-2; D uncertain. CDR3 length: 16 amino acids. CDR1 is SEHNR, CDR2 FQNEAQ, per germline (reference sequence). Trimming cost V 10 bases and J 1 base, with 19 bases left between them. DNA for the CDR3: TGTGCCACAATACAGCTTCGGTTAGAGAACACCGGGGAGCTGTTTTTT. It is translated as CATIQLRLENTGELFF.

The V gene is TRBV7-2, the J gene TRBJ2-7; the match to TRBD2 covers 10 bases. The length of the CDR3 is 16 residues. Per the germline V gene, CDR1 is SGHTA and CDR2 is FQGNSA. Trimming took 5 bases from V and 1 from J; bases not matched to a gene: 8. The CDR3 DNA sequence: TGTGCCAGCAGCCCCGAATGGACTAGCGGTTCCTACGAGCAGTACTTC. It encodes CASSPEWTSGSYEQYF.

The chain carries TRBV6-5 and TRBJ2-5; D is unresolved. Germline loops: CDR1 MNHEY, CDR2 SVGAGI. The CDR3 consists of 13 residues. The V gene lost 5 bases and the J gene lost 4 bases, with 11 bases spanning the gap. The CDR3 DNA follows: TGTGCCAGCAGTCCGAGGCCACGAGAGACCCAGTACTTC. Amino acids: CASSPRPRETQYF.

This chain uses TRBV2 with TRBJ2-7; D not resolved. The CDR3 is 15 amino acids. The germline V and J ends were trimmed by 4 bases and 3 bases, with 16 bases remaining between them. Per germline, CDR1 SNHLY and CDR2 FYNNEI. The CDR3 DNA reads as TGTGCCAGCAGTGGGGCCCCGACATCCCGCTACGAGCAGTACTTC. Its translation: CASSGAPTSRYEQYF.

The CDR3 sequence: CASSTGTGDTGELFF. DNA of the CDR3: TGTGCCAGCAGCACCGGGACAGGGGACACCGGGGAGCTGTTTTTT. This chain connects TRBV28 to TRBJ2-2; 10 positions agree with TRBD1. J was trimmed by 3 bases and V by 6 bases; bases with no gene match: 4. Germline-derived CDR1 and CDR2 are MDHEN and SYDVKM. The CDR3 sequence is 15 residues long.

The chain uses TRBV18 and TRBJ2-2; weak D call: TRBD2 (7 bases). Trimming took 3 bases from V and 6 from J, leaving 14 bases between them. This CDR3 contains 15 residues. Germline V lookup: CDR1 KGHSH, CDR2 LQKENI. The CDR3 region is CASSPGAAGAGELFF. CDR3 nucleotides: TGTGCCAGCTCACCGGGGGCTGCGGGAGCCGGGGAGCTGTTTTTT.

The rearrangement uses TRBV15 and TRBJ2-3, with TRBD2 as a possible D gene (6 bases). This CDR3 is built from 17 residues. V dropped 0 bases and J dropped 1 base, with 14 bases sitting between them. The V gene's germline CDR1 is LNHNV and CDR2 YYDKDF (reference sequence). The CDR3 loop is CATSRDPPGVGTDTQYF. The CDR3, as DNA: TGTGCCACCAGCAGAGATCCACCGGGAGTGGGCACAGATACGCAGTATTTT.

The count of this clone is one. This chain connects TRBV6-1 to TRBJ2-7; D remains unclear. V lost 6 bases, J lost 4 bases, and 10 bases lay in between. CDR1 and CDR2 from the germline V gene are MNHNS and SASEGT. The CDR3 is made up of 12 amino acids. The DNA of the CDR3 is TGTGCCAGCAGAAATTCGGGTTACGAGCAGTACTTC. The encoded protein is CASRNSGYEQYF.

The chain couples TRBV15 to TRBJ2-7, with a weak D call TRBD2 (5 bases). This CDR3 region has 14 residues. CDR1 LNHNV and CDR2 YYDKDF come from the germline V gene (reference sequence). Trimming stripped 5 bases from V and 3 bases from J, with 14 bases between. CDR3 coding DNA: TGTGCCACCAGCGAGGTTCCTAGCAGCTACGAGCAGTACTTC. This encodes CATSEVPSSYEQYF.

This sequence joins TRBV6-6 and TRBJ2-1; D ambiguous. Trimming took off 5 bases at V and 2 bases at J, with 16 bases between the two ends. The germline CDR1 and CDR2 sequences are MNHNY and SVGAGI (reference sequence). This CDR3 region has 16 residues. CDR3 coding DNA: TGTGCCAGCAGTAGTTCGTGGAGTGAGGCCTACAATGAGCAGTTCTTC. Translation: CASSSSWSEAYNEQFF.

The chain joins TRBV27 to TRBJ1-1; tentative D call: TRBD1 (5 bases). CDR1 and CDR2 from the germline V gene are MNHEY and SMNVEV (reference sequence). The length of the CDR3 is 14 residues. Trimming shortened V by 5 bases and J by 2 bases, and 12 bases separated the two germline ends. In DNA, the CDR3 is TGTGCCAGCAGTGGAGGGGACCGAAACACTGAAGCTTTCTTT. It translates to CASSGGDRNTEAFF.

The rearrangement uses TRBV29-1 and TRBJ2-4; TRBD1 agrees at 10 bases. Germline-derived CDR1 and CDR2 are SQVTM and ANQGSEA. J was trimmed by 2 bases and V by 1 base; bases with no gene match: 2. This CDR3 comprises 15 residues. CDR3 sequence reads: CSVEVTGGPKNIQYF. CDR3 nucleotide sequence: TGCAGCGTTGAAGTGACAGGGGGCCCCAAAAACATTCAGTACTTC.

CDR3 DNA sequence: TGTGCCAGCAGCACAGGTGTCTCTGGAAACACCATATATTTT. Amino acid sequence: CASSTGVSGNTIYF. This chain connects TRBV28 to TRBJ1-3; D may be TRBD1 (5 bases). V shed 6 bases and J shed 0 bases, with 9 bases lying between them. CDR1 is MDHEN, CDR2 SYDVKM, per germline. The CDR3 is made up of 14 amino acids.

The chain's CDR3 is CASSRTGRINGELFF. CDR3 nucleotide sequence: TGTGCCAGCAGTCGAACAGGTCGGATCAACGGGGAGCTGTTTTTT. The V gene is TRBV7-9, the J gene TRBJ2-2; possible D gene TRBD1, 5 bases. The V end was cut by 6 bases, the J end by 7 bases, with 18 bases between. The germline V gene has CDR1 SEHNR and CDR2 FQNEAQ (reference sequence). The CDR3 is 15 residues long.

The rearrangement joins TRBV5-1 to TRBJ2-5; 10 bases align to TRBD1. Germline CDR1 and CDR2: SGHRS and YFSETQ. The junction had 7 bases not matched to a gene; V was cut back by 4 bases and J by 4 bases. The CDR3 has 15 residues. The CDR3 region has the DNA TGCGCCAGCAGCCCGAAGACAGGGGGCAGAGAGACCCAGTACTTC. It is translated as CASSPKTGGRETQYF.